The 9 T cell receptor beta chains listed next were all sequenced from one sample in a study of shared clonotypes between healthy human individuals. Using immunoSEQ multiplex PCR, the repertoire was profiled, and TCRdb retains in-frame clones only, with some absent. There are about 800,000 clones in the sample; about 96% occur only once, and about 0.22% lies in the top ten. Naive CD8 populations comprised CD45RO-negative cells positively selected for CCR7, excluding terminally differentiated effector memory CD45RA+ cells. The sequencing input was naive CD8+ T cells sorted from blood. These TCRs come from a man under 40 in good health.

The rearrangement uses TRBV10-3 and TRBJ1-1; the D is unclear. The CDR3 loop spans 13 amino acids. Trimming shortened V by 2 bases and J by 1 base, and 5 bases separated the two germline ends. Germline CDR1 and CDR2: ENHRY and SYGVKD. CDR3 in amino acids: CAISEAPNTEAFF. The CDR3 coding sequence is TGTGCCATCAGTGAGGCTCCGAACACTGAAGCTTTCTTT.

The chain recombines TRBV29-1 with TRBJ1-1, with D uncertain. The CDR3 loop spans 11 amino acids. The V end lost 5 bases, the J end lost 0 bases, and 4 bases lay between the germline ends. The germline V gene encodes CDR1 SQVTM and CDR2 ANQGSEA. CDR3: CSVQVNTEAFF. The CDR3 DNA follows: TGCAGCGTTCAGGTGAACACTGAAGCTTTCTTT.

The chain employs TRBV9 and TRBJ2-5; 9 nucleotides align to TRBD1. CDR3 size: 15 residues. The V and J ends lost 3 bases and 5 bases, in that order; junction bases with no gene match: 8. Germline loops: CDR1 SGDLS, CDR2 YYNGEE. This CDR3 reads CASSGGQGRVETQYF. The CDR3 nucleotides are TGTGCCAGCAGCGGAGGACAGGGGAGGGTCGAGACCCAGTACTTC.

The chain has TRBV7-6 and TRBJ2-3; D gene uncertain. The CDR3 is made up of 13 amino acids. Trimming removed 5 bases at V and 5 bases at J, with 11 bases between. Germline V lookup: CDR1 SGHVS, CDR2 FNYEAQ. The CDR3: CASSRSGIDTQYF. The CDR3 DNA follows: TGTGCCAGCAGCCGATCAGGAATAGATACGCAGTATTTT.

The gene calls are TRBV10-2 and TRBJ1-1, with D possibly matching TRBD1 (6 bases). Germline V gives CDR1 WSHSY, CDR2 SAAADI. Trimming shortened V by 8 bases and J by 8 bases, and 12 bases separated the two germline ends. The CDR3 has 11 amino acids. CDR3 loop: CASGTGQEAFF. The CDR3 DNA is TGCGCCAGCGGGACGGGACAAGAAGCTTTCTTT.

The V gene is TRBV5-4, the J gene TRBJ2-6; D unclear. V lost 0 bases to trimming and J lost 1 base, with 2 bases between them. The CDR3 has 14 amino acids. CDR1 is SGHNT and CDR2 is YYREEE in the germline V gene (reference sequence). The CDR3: CASSLGSGANVLTF. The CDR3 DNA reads TGTGCCAGCAGCTTGGGTTCTGGGGCCAACGTCCTGACTTTC.

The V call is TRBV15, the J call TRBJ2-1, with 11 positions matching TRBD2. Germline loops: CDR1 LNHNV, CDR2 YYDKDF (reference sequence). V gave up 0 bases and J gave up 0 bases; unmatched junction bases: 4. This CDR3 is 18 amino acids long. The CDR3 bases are TGTGCCACCAGCAGAGAGGGACTAGCGGCAATCTCCTACAATGAGCAGTTCTTC. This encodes CATSREGLAAISYNEQFF. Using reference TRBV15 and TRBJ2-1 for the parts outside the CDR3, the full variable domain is DAMVIQNPRYQVTQFGKPVTLSCSQTLNHNVMYWYQQKSSQAPKLLFHYYDKDFNNEADTPDNFQSRRPNTSFCFLDIRSPGLGDTAMYLCATSREGLAAISYNEQFFGPGTRLTVL.

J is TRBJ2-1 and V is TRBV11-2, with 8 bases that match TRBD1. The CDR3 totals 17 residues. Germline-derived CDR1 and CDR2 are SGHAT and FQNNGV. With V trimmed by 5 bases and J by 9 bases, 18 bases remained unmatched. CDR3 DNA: TGTGCCAGCAGCCTAGTCTGGGGGCAGGGGGCGCTTGGTGAGCAGTTCTTC. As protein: CASSLVWGQGALGEQFF.

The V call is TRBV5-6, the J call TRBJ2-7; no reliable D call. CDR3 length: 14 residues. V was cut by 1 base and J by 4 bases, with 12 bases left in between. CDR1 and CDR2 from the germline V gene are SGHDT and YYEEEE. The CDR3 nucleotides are TGTGCCAGCAGCTTGAGGAACGGAGCTTACGAGCAGTACTTC. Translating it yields CASSLRNGAYEQYF.